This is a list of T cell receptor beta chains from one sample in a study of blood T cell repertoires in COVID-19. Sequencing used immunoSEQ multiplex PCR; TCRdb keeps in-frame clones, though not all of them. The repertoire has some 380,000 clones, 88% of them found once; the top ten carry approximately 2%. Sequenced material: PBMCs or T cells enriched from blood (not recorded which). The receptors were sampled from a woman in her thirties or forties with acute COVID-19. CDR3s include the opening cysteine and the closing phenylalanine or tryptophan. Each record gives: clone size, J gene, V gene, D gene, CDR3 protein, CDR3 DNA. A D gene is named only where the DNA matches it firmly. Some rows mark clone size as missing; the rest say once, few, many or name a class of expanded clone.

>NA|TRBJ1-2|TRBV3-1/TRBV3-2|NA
CASSQDLAGGNGYTF
TGTGCCAGCAGCCAAGATCTGGCGGGAGGGAATGGCTACACCTTC
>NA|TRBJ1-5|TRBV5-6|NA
CASSPGMRHNQPQHF
TGTGCCAGCAGCCCAGGGATGAGGCACAATCAGCCCCAGCATTTT
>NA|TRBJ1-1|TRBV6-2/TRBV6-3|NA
CASSASTGWAEAFF
TGTGCCAGCAGTGCCTCAACAGGGTGGGCTGAAGCTTTCTTT
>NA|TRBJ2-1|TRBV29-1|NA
CSVESGWDEQFF
TGCAGCGTTGAGTCGGGGTGGGATGAGCAGTTCTTC
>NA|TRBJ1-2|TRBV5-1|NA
CASSLTSGGYTF
TGCGCCAGCAGCTTAACTTCGGGTGGCTACACCTTC
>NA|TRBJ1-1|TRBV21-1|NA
CASSNAQGSTEAFF
TGTGCCAGCAGCAACGCCCAGGGGAGCACTGAAGCTTTCTTT
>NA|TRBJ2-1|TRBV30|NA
CAWSVLGSGEQFF
TGTGCCTGGAGTGTATTGGGTAGCGGTGAGCAGTTCTTC
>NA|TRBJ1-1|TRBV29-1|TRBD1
CSVGRGQEAFF
TGCAGCGTTGGCAGGGGGCAAGAAGCTTTCTTT
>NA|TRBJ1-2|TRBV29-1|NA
CSVEEARQAYGYTF
TGCAGCGTTGAAGAAGCACGACAGGCCTATGGCTACACCTTC
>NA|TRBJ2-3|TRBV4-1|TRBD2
CASSPPIAGGTDLTDTQYF
TGCGCCAGCAGCCCGCCTATAGCGGGGGGTACGGACCTCACAGATACGCAGTATTTT
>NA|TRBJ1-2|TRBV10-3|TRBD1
CAISESLGGTGHYTF
TGTGCCATCAGTGAGTCACTTGGGGGGACAGGTCATTACACCTTC
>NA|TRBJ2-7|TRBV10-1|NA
CASSHTVSYEQYF
TGCGCCAGCAGCCATACAGTATCCTACGAGCAGTACTTC
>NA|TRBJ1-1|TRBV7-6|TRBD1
CASSYRGNTEAFF
TGTGCCAGCAGCTACAGGGGAAACACTGAAGCTTTCTTT
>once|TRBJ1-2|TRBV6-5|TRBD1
CASRRQGGLNYGYTF
TGTGCCAGCAGGCGACAGGGGGGCCTAAACTATGGCTACACCTTC
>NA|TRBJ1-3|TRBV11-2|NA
CASSLDPQGSSGNTIYF
TGTGCCAGCAGCTTAGATCCCCAGGGGTCGTCTGGAAACACCATATATTTT
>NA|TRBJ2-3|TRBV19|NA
CASSIDRAGVLDTQYF
TGTGCCAGTAGTATAGATCGGGCAGGGGTGTTAGATACGCAGTATTTT
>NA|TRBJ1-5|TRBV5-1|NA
CASSLGAGNQPQHF
TGCGCCAGCAGCTTGGGGGCCGGCAATCAGCCCCAGCATTTT
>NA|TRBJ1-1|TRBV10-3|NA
CAISELYLGFTKAFF
TGTGCCATCAGTGAGTTGTATCTCGGGTTCACGAAAGCTTTCTTT
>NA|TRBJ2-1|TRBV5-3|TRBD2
CARSPLAEQPNNEQFF
TGTGCCAGAAGCCCCCTAGCGGAGCAGCCTAACAATGAGCAGTTCTTC
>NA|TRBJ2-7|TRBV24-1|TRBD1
CATSDSGTGRYEQYF
TGTGCCACCAGTGATTCCGGGACAGGGAGATACGAGCAGTACTTC
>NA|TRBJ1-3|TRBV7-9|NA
CASSSGGTIYF
TGTGCCAGCAGCTCCGGCGGCACCATATATTTT
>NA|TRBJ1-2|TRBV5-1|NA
CASSSSQGSYGYTF
TGCGCCAGCAGCTCGTCTCAGGGGAGCTATGGCTACACCTTC
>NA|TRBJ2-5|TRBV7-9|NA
CASSGDGTPQETQYF
TGTGCCAGCAGCGGGGACGGGACACCTCAAGAGACCCAGTACTTC
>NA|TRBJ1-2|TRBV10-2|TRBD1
CASSPQGAGYGYTF
TGCGCCAGCAGCCCACAGGGGGCGGGCTATGGCTACACCTTC
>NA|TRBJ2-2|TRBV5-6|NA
CASSHSTGELFF
TGTGCCAGCAGCCATAGTACCGGGGAGCTGTTTTTT
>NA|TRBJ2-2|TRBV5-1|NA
CASSYQTQGTGELFF
TGCGCCAGCAGCTACCAGACACAGGGCACCGGGGAGCTGTTTTTT
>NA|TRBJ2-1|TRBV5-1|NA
CASSMGLYNEQFF
TGCGCCAGCAGCATGGGACTTTACAATGAGCAGTTCTTC
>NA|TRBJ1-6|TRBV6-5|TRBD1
CASSYSGQGHNSPLHF
TGTGCCAGCAGTTATTCAGGACAGGGCCACAATTCACCCCTCCACTTT
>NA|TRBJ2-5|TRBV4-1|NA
CASSQPPGIQETQYF
TGCGCCAGCAGCCAACCCCCGGGGATCCAAGAGACCCAGTACTTC
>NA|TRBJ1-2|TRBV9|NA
CASSGTWGANYGYTF
TGTGCCAGCAGTGGGACGTGGGGGGCTAACTATGGCTACACCTTC
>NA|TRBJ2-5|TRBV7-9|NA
CASSLVASQETQYF
TGTGCCAGCAGCTTAGTGGCTAGCCAAGAGACCCAGTACTTC
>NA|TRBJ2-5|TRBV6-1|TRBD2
CASSERGGETQYF
TGTGCCAGCAGTGAACGGGGGGGAGAGACCCAGTACTTC
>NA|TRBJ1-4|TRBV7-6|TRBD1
CASSLNRGGPGGNEKLFF
TGTGCCAGCAGCTTAAACAGGGGAGGCCCAGGGGGAAATGAAAAACTGTTTTTT
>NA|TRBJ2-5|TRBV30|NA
CAWDPMVGGETQYF
TGTGCCTGGGACCCCATGGTGGGGGGAGAGACCCAGTACTTC
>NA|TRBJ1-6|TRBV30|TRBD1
CAWSTGQGESPLHF
TGTGCCTGGAGTACGGGACAGGGAGAATCACCCCTCCACTTT
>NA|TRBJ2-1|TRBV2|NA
CASSDGQGGYNEQFF
TGTGCCAGCAGTGATGGGCAGGGAGGCTACAATGAGCAGTTCTTC
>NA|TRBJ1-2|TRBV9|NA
CASSGGRANYGYTF
TGTGCCAGCAGCGGGGGCAGGGCAAACTATGGCTACACCTTC
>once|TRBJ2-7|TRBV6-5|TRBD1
CASSWDRSASYEQYF
TGTGCCAGCAGTTGGGACAGATCTGCTTCCTACGAGCAGTACTTC
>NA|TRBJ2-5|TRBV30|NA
CAWSVLLYQETQYF
TGTGCCTGGAGTGTCTTGTTGTACCAAGAGACCCAGTACTTC
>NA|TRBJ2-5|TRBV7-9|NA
CASSLDPGERTQYF
TGTGCCAGCAGCTTAGACCCTGGGGAGCGGACCCAGTACTTC
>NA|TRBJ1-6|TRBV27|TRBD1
CASSSTGTQYNSPLHF
TGTGCCAGCAGTTCGACAGGGACCCAATATAATTCACCCCTCCACTTT
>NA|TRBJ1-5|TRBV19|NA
CASTNSGGSGQPQHF
TGTGCCAGTACCAACTCTGGGGGGTCTGGGCAGCCCCAGCATTTT